These 28 T cell receptor beta chains share one sample of origin, sequenced in a study of beta chain features in type 1 diabetes. As every portion of the isolated RNA was reverse transcribed, the sequencing read expressed TCRB transcripts. Only in-frame clones appear in the TCRdb table, and some are missing; sequencing was by immunoSEQ multiplex PCR. Here the sample spans about 130,000 clones, 7% to 10% being singletons. The sample comprised central memory CD4+ T cells from blood. The source is a man between 18 and 29 years old in good health.

The sample holds a few counts of this clone. CDR3 nucleotide sequence: TGCGCCAGCAGCGTAAATGCAGGGGAAGATGGCTACACCTTC. It specifies CASSVNAGEDGYTF. V usage is TRBV5-1 and J usage is TRBJ1-2, with D possibly TRBD1 on 6 matching bases. Germline values: CDR1 SGHRS, CDR2 YFSETQ. V shed 4 bases and J shed 6 bases, with 16 bases lying between them. This CDR3 spans 14 amino acids. The whole variable domain, filled in from reference TRBV5-1 and TRBJ1-2, reads KAGVTQTPRYLIKTRGQQVTLSCSPISGHRSVSWYQQTPGQGLQFLFEYFSETQRNKGNFPGRFSGRQFSNSRSEMNVSTLELGDSALYLCASSVNAGEDGYTFGSGTRLTVV.

The chain joins TRBV6-5 to TRBJ2-7; TRBD1 matches at 8 bases. This CDR3 contains 14 residues. CDR1 and CDR2 from the germline V gene are MNHEY and SVGAGI. After removal of 2 bases from V and 4 bases from J, the junction contained 4 bases not matched to a gene. CDR3 amino acids: CASSYRQGAYEQYF. CDR3 bases: TGTGCCAGCAGTTACCGGCAGGGGGCTTACGAGCAGTACTTC.

V and J are TRBV2 and TRBJ1-2; TRBD1 is a possible D gene (5 bases). Germline assignment: CDR1 SNHLY and CDR2 FYNNEI. The CDR3 runs 12 residues. V lost 8 bases to trimming and J lost 3 bases, with 10 bases between them. CDR3 bases: TGTGCCAGCGGGACTTCCTACTATGGCTACACCTTC. It is translated as CASGTSYYGYTF.

This clone was detected a few times. The chain carries TRBV27 and TRBJ2-7; 8 bases agree with TRBD1. Germline-derived CDR1 and CDR2 are MNHEY and SMNVEV (reference sequence). The CDR3 runs to 15 residues. Germline trimming cut 5 bases from V and 5 bases from J; bases unmatched to any gene: 11. CDR3 bases: TGTGCCAGCAGTACGCCCCGGACAGGGATCCACGAGCAGTACTTC. As protein: CASSTPRTGIHEQYF.

The rearrangement links TRBV11-2 to TRBJ2-1, with D possibly TRBD1 on 6 matching bases. The CDR3 is 15 amino acids. Trimming removed 2 bases at V and 5 bases at J, with 13 bases between. Looked up from germline, CDR1 is SGHAT and CDR2 is FQNNGV. DNA of the CDR3: TGTGCCAGCAGCTTATCGAGGGGACAAAACAATGAGCAGTTCTTC. Its translation is CASSLSRGQNNEQFF. The full variable domain, with the rest looked up from reference TRBV11-2 and TRBJ2-1, is EAGVAQSPRYKIIEKRQSVAFWCNPISGHATLYWYQQILGQGPKLLIQFQNNGVVDDSQLPKDRFSAERLKGVDSTLKIQPAKLEDSAVYLCASSLSRGQNNEQFFGPGTRLTVL.

CDR3 DNA: TGTGCCAGCAGACAGGACAGTTATAATTCACCCCTCCACTTT. It encodes CASRQDSYNSPLHF. The chain uses TRBV5-4 and TRBJ1-6, with D possibly matching TRBD1 (6 bases). Germline CDR1 reads SGHNT; CDR2 reads YYREEE (reference sequence). This CDR3 spans 14 amino acids. V lost 5 bases, J lost 4 bases, and 10 bases lay in between.

The chain links TRBV10-3 to TRBJ2-5, with TRBD1 matching over 9 bases. Germline loops: CDR1 ENHRY, CDR2 SYGVKD. With 4 bases clipped from V and 3 bases from J, the junction kept 0 bases outside the gene matches. CDR3 length: 13 amino acids. Here the CDR3 reads CAISGTGEETQYF. The DNA for the CDR3 is TGTGCCATCAGTGGGACAGGGGAAGAGACCCAGTACTTC.

This clone was counted a few times. The chain has TRBV11-2 and TRBJ2-7; 9 bases match TRBD1. The CDR3 length is 15 residues. The germline V gene has CDR1 SGHAT and CDR2 FQNNGV. V shed 5 bases, J shed 6 bases, and the junction held 11 bases outside the gene matches. CDR3 sequence reads: CASSPRGTGFGEQYF. The CDR3 DNA is TGTGCCAGCAGCCCCCGAGGGACAGGGTTCGGCGAGCAGTACTTC.

This clone was counted between two and nine times. This chain joins TRBV7-2 and TRBJ2-7; no definite D call. The CDR3 is made up of 12 amino acids. CDR1 is SGHTA and CDR2 is FQGNSA in the germline V gene. The V and J ends lost 2 bases and 3 bases respectively, with 5 bases between them. CDR3 coding DNA: TGTGCCAGCAGCTTATTAAACTACGAGCAGTACTTC. Its translation is CASSLLNYEQYF.

This clone was seen only a few times. V is TRBV7-9 and J is TRBJ2-1; weak D call: TRBD1 (6 bases). The CDR3 loop spans 15 amino acids. The germline V gene encodes CDR1 SEHNR and CDR2 FQNEAQ (reference sequence). Between the trimmed V and J ends, which lost 2 bases and 6 bases, there was a span of 14 bases. The CDR3 protein is CASSLQGPASNEQFF. As DNA, the CDR3 is TGTGCCAGCAGCTTACAGGGGCCAGCCTCCAATGAGCAGTTCTTC. Drawing the rest from reference TRBV7-9 and TRBJ2-1, the complete variable domain is DTGVSQNPRHKITKRGQNVTFRCDPISEHNRLYWYRQTLGQGPEFLTYFQNEAQLEKSRLLSDRFSAERPKGSFSTLEIQRTEQGDSAMYLCASSLQGPASNEQFFGPGTRLTVL.

The genes are TRBV7-2 and TRBJ2-1, with a possible D match to TRBD1 (6 bases). The CDR3 contains 14 residues. V was shortened by 8 bases and J by 0 bases, with 11 bases between the two germline ends. Germline CDR1 and CDR2: SGHTA and FQGNSA. The CDR3 loop reads CASARGGSYNEQFF. CDR3 sequence (DNA): TGTGCCAGCGCCAGGGGTGGCTCCTACAATGAGCAGTTCTTC. Combining the CDR3 with reference TRBV7-2 and TRBJ2-1 gives the whole variable domain GAGVSQSPSNKVTEKGKDVELRCDPISGHTALYWYRQSLGQGLEFLIYFQGNSAPDKSGLPSDRFSAERTGGSVSTLTIQRTQQEDSAVYLCASARGGSYNEQFFGPGTRLTVL.

This clone came up many times. For the CDR3, the DNA is TGCGCCAGCAGTCCTTTTATTAGCGCAAACAATGAGCAGTTCTTC. Protein product: CASSPFISANNEQFF. The chain is built from TRBV5-1 and TRBJ2-1; D is possibly TRBD2 (5 bases). V lost 5 bases and J 5 bases, leaving 17 bases between the germline ends. The CDR3 is made up of 15 amino acids. The V gene's germline CDR1 is SGHRS and CDR2 YFSETQ.

This clone was counted only a few times. This chain uses TRBV18 with TRBJ1-5; D gene ambiguous. The germline V gene has CDR1 KGHSH and CDR2 LQKENI. The CDR3 has 14 residues. V was cut by 0 bases and J by 10 bases, with 13 bases left in between. CDR3 nucleotides: TGTGCCAGCTCACCACCGACAAAAGCGGGCCCCCAGCATTTT. Translating it yields CASSPPTKAGPQHF.

This clone was found once. The chain joins TRBV19 to TRBJ1-1, with D possibly TRBD1 on 6 matching bases. V was shortened by 7 bases and J by 14 bases, with 20 bases between the two germline ends. This CDR3 has 12 amino acids. CDR1 LNHDA and CDR2 SQIVND come from the germline V gene (reference sequence). CDR3 in DNA: TGTGCCAGTAATCCCTCAATTGGGACACCCTTCTTT. It yields the protein CASNPSIGTPFF.

This clone was seen only a few times. The chain uses TRBV6-1 and TRBJ1-6, with a weak D call TRBD1 (6 bases). The CDR3 length is 14 residues. The V end lost 11 bases, the J end lost 3 bases, and 14 bases lay between the germline ends. Per germline, CDR1 MNHNS and CDR2 SASEGT. CDR3 region: CAASRGDYNSPLHF. The CDR3 DNA reads TGTGCCGCCAGCAGGGGTGACTATAATTCACCCCTCCACTTT.

This clone was counted only a few times. The rearrangement joins TRBV20-1 to TRBJ1-2; D perhaps matches TRBD1 (5 bases). The CDR3 has 11 amino acids. Germline loops: CDR1 DFQATT, CDR2 SNEGSKA (reference sequence). V lost 1 base and J lost 7, with 7 bases in between. The CDR3 DNA reads TGCAGTGCTAGAGGGGGGGGTGGCTACACCTTC. As protein: CSARGGGGYTF.

This clone was observed once. The chain is built from TRBV18 and TRBJ1-5; D ambiguous. V was cut by 6 bases and J by 4 bases, with 7 bases left in between. The germline gives CDR1 KGHSH, CDR2 LQKENI. This CDR3 has 12 residues. The CDR3 nucleotides read TGTGCCAGCTCCGGGATGAATCAGCCCCAGCATTTT. Residues: CASSGMNQPQHF. The full variable domain, in which reference TRBV18 and TRBJ1-5 provide the parts outside the CDR3, is NAGVMQNPRHLVRRRGQEARLRCSPMKGHSHVYWYRQLPEEGLKFMVYLQKENIIDESGMPKERFSAEFPKEGPSILRIQQVVRGDSAAYFCASSGMNQPQHFGDGTRLSIL.

This clone was seen more than once but under ten times. J is TRBJ1-4 and V is TRBV5-1, with TRBD1 as a possible D gene (6 bases). This CDR3 has 15 amino acids. The germline V and J ends were trimmed by 0 bases and 6 bases, with 12 bases remaining between them. Germline values: CDR1 SGHRS, CDR2 YFSETQ. CDR3 coding DNA: TGCGCCAGCAGCTTGGGCCAGGGGCTGGATGAAAAACTGTTTTTT. Protein product: CASSLGQGLDEKLFF.

This clone occurred a few times. V and J are TRBV7-8 and TRBJ1-2; 7 bases align to TRBD1. Unmatched junction bases numbered 6, after V lost 3 bases and J lost 5 bases. The CDR3 totals 14 residues. Germline lookup yields CDR1 SGHVS and CDR2 FQNEAQ. The CDR3 loop reads CASSFYDREYGYTF. The CDR3 bases are TGTGCCAGCAGCTTTTACGACAGGGAATATGGCTACACCTTC.

This clone was detected only a few times. The chain carries TRBV6-5 and TRBJ2-5, with TRBD2 matching over 11 bases. V trimming: 2 bases; J trimming: 1 base; junction bases outside the gene matches: 0. This CDR3 region has 15 residues. Germline CDR1 and CDR2: MNHEY and SVGAGI. CDR3 bases: TGTGCCAGCAGTTACACTAGCGGGGGCCAAGAGACCCAGTACTTC. Translated: CASSYTSGGQETQYF.

V gene TRBV28 combines with J gene TRBJ2-4, with TRBD1 matching over 7 bases. The CDR3 is 15 amino acids. The germline V gene has CDR1 MDHEN and CDR2 SYDVKM. The V segment lost 8 bases and the J segment 0 bases; nucleotides outside the gene matches: 7. CDR3 bases: TGTGCCAGCGGTGGGACAGTCGTAGCCAAAAACATTCAGTACTTC. Its translation: CASGGTVVAKNIQYF. Full variable domain (outside the CDR3, taken from reference TRBV28 and TRBJ2-4): DVKVTQSSRYLVKRTGEKVFLECVQDMDHENMFWYRQDPGLGLRLIYFSYDVKMKEKGDIPEGYSVSREKKERFSLILESASTNQTSMYLCASGGTVVAKNIQYFGAGTRLSVL.

This clone was seen just once. The chain joins TRBV7-2 to TRBJ2-5; TRBD1 aligns across 9 bases. Germline CDR1 is SGHTA and CDR2 is FQGNSA. V shed 5 bases, J shed 6 bases, and the junction held 10 bases outside the gene matches. CDR3 size: 15 residues. Written as DNA, the CDR3 is TGTGCCAGCAGCCCCCGGGACAGGGAGGGGAAGACCCAGTACTTC. Its protein is CASSPRDREGKTQYF.

Only a few counts were recorded for this clone. This chain uses TRBV5-6 with TRBJ2-3; 10 positions agree with TRBD1. V lost 0 bases to trimming and J lost 3 bases; unmatched junction nucleotides: 4. Per the germline V gene, CDR1 is SGHDT and CDR2 is YYEEEE. The CDR3 covers 16 residues. DNA for the CDR3: TGTGCCAGCAGCTTGGGGGGACAGGGGAGGACAGATACGCAGTATTTT. Residues: CASSLGGQGRTDTQYF.

This clone occurred a few times. The chain joins TRBV19 to TRBJ2-5; TRBD1 matches 7 bases. The junction had 10 bases not matched to a gene; V was cut back by 7 bases and J by 5 bases. Germline V CDR1 and CDR2: LNHDA, SQIVND (reference sequence). The CDR3 totals 14 residues. CDR3 residues: CASKEGGALETQYF. As DNA, the CDR3 is TGTGCCAGTAAAGAAGGGGGCGCCTTGGAGACCCAGTACTTC.

The rearrangement uses TRBV6-5 and TRBJ2-3, with TRBD1 as a possible D gene (6 bases). V gave up 5 bases and J gave up 2 bases, with 14 bases separating them. The CDR3 is 15 amino acids. CDR1 is MNHEY and CDR2 is SVGAGI in the germline V gene. CDR3 DNA: TGTGCCAGCAGTCTACAGGGATTCGTCACAGATACGCAGTATTTT. Translated, it gives CASSLQGFVTDTQYF.

At least ten counts were recorded for this clone. The rearrangement uses TRBV7-9 and TRBJ2-2, with 9 bases aligning to TRBD1. CDR3 length: 16 amino acids. Germline CDR1 reads SEHNR; CDR2 reads FQNEAQ (reference sequence). V shed 1 base and J 7 bases; nucleotides not matched to a gene: 7. CDR3 amino acids: CASSLVDRGYDGELFF. The CDR3 DNA is TGTGCCAGCAGCTTAGTGGACAGGGGATATGACGGGGAGCTGTTTTTT.

J is TRBJ1-6 and V is TRBV28; no reliable D call. V was clipped by 5 bases and J by 9 bases, with 8 bases between them. This CDR3 contains 12 residues. The germline V gene encodes CDR1 MDHEN and CDR2 SYDVKM. The CDR3: CASSPAGSPLHF. DNA of the CDR3: TGTGCCAGCAGTCCCGCGGGTTCACCCCTCCACTTT.

The sample holds a few counts of this clone. The chain employs TRBV19 and TRBJ1-2, with TRBD1 identical over 8 bases. This CDR3 contains 14 residues. Unmatched junction bases numbered 11, after V lost 6 bases and J lost 8 bases. Germline values: CDR1 LNHDA, CDR2 SQIVND (reference sequence). The CDR3 DNA follows: TGTGCCAGTAGGATATCGGACAGGGCCCTGGGCTACACCTTC. It yields the protein CASRISDRALGYTF. The full variable domain, rest sourced from reference TRBV19 and TRBJ1-2, is DGGITQSPKYLFRKEGQNVTLSCEQNLNHDAMYWYRQDPGQGLRLIYYSQIVNDFQKGDIAEGYSVSREKKESFPLTVTSAQKNPTAFYLCASRISDRALGYTFGSGTRLTVV.